This T cell receptor beta chain appears in the sequencing data of a study of regulatory T cells in long-lasting Graves disease. Findings and limits, study-wide: The study found TRBV28, TRBJ1-2 and TRBJ2-5 favored in persistent disease. Persistent patients shared more public clonotypes (about 2,700) than new patients (more than 900). Persistent Graves' cases showed lower TCR diversity than newly diagnosed cases.

As regards this clonotype: Antigen: not known.

Building the TCR beta libraries relied on iRepertoire HTBI primers, and CDR3 regions underwent Arm-PCR. As originally analysed: From all samples, identification returned roughly 15 TRBJ and approximately 67 TRBV segments. Each CDR3 protein is one row after TCRdb ran MiXCR on the multiplex PCR reads. The V and J calls were determined by TCRdb, not by the authors. The table has around 430,000 distinct CDR3 sequences, 20% to 25% seen once. The V and J ends lost 2 bases and 0 bases respectively, with 14 bases between them. The germline V gene encodes CDR1 GTSNPN and CDR2 SVGIG (reference sequence). The CDR3 spans 16 residues. Time point noted: persistent/refractory GD, antithyroid drugs over 5 years with positive TRAb. The TCR library was made from RNA extracted from PBMCs.

Sequencing used peripheral blood mononuclear cells (PBMCs), obtained when the disease was refractory, from a patient treated with antithyroid drugs. This sequence was found in a female donor with Graves disease. The chain couples TRBV30 to TRBJ1-3; no definite D call. CDR3 protein: CAWSLKDASSGNTIYF. The CDR3 region has the DNA TGTGCCTGGAGTCTTAAGGACGCGAGCTCTGGAAACACCATATATTTT.